Presented here are 14 T cell receptor beta chains from one specimen sequenced in a study of CD8 T cells in Susac syndrome. Random-hexamer reverse transcription was applied to roughly 0.5 to 1 ug RNA. One entry per CDR3 protein results from TCRdb running MiXCR on the immunoSEQ multiplex PCR reads. The sample lists around 150,000 distinct CDR3 sequences, almost 96% occurring once. Input material: CD4+ T cells from PBMCs. These receptors came from a human donor with Susac syndrome.

The chain has TRBV6-2 or TRBV6-3 and TRBJ1-3; the match to TRBD1 covers 7 bases. The CDR3 covers 15 residues. J gave up 2 bases and V 6 bases, and 7 bases lay outside the gene matches. The germline V gene has CDR1 MNHEY and CDR2 SVGEGT. CDR3 region: CASSRMTGTGNTIYF. The CDR3 bases are TGTGCCAGCAGCCGCATGACAGGGACTGGAAACACCATATATTTT.

The V call is TRBV23-1, the J call TRBJ2-7, with 7 nucleotides matching TRBD2. TRBV23-1 is an ORF, and what it does is uncertain. This CDR3 contains 14 residues. V trimming: 6 bases; J trimming: 3 bases; junction bases outside the gene matches: 8. The CDR3 is CASSPPGTNYEQYF. The CDR3 region has the DNA TGCGCCAGCAGCCCCCCGGGGACTAACTACGAGCAGTACTTC.

The rearrangement joins TRBV18 to TRBJ1-4; 7 bases are shared with TRBD1. V was clipped by 3 bases and J by 7 bases; unmatched bases: 2. The CDR3 runs to 13 residues. Germline V gives CDR1 KGHSH, CDR2 LQKENI. Here the CDR3 DNA reads TGTGCCAGCTCACCCGGGACAGCTGAAAAACTGTTTTTT. This gives the protein CASSPGTAEKLFF.

The V and J genes are TRBV5-1 and TRBJ2-3; D may be TRBD2 (6 bases). The CDR3 spans 17 residues. Deletions cut 0 bases from V and 8 bases from J, with 22 bases between. Germline V lookup: CDR1 SGHRS, CDR2 YFSETQ. CDR3 bases: TGCGCCAGCAGCTTGGAATCAGTTAGCGGAGTACAGAGTACGCAGTATTTT. This codes for CASSLESVSGVQSTQYF.

V usage is TRBV29-1 and J usage is TRBJ1-2; D unresolved. V was shortened by 6 bases and J by 7 bases, with 21 bases between the two germline ends. The CDR3 is made up of 14 amino acids. Germline CDR1 SQVTM, CDR2 ANQGSEA. The CDR3 loop is CSVPSLGKGRGYTF. Written as DNA, the CDR3 is TGCAGCGTGCCCTCTTTGGGCAAGGGCCGTGGCTACACCTTC.

V is TRBV2 and J is TRBJ1-1, with D perhaps TRBD1 (5 bases). Between the trimmed V and J ends, which lost 10 bases and 2 bases, there was a span of 20 bases. Germline V gene lookup returns CDR1 SNHLY and CDR2 FYNNEI. There are 15 residues in the CDR3. The CDR3 DNA reads TGTGCCACAAAAGGGGAGCTGGTGTTTAACACTGAAGCTTTCTTT. Its protein product is CATKGELVFNTEAFF. The full variable domain, rest sourced from reference TRBV2 and TRBJ1-1, is EPEVTQTPSHQVTQMGQEVILRCVPISNHLYFYWYRQILGQKVEFLVSFYNNEISEKSEIFDDQFSVERPDGSNFTLKIRSTKLEDSAMYFCATKGELVFNTEAFFGQGTRLTVV.

This chain connects TRBV6-6 to TRBJ2-7; 7 bases line up with TRBD1. The CDR3 spans 13 residues. The ends lost 6 bases at V and 3 bases at J; junction bases unmatched: 5. Germline CDR1 reads MNHNY; CDR2 reads SVGAGI (reference sequence). CDR3 sequence: CASRSPGGYEQYF. The CDR3 DNA reads as TGTGCCAGCAGATCGCCAGGGGGCTACGAGCAGTACTTC.

The V and J genes are TRBV5-1 and TRBJ1-2; D call uncertain. CDR3 length: 14 amino acids. The germline V and J ends were trimmed by 0 bases and 0 bases, with 6 bases remaining between them. Germline assignment: CDR1 SGHRS and CDR2 YFSETQ. The CDR3 is CASSLDTANYGYTF. DNA of the CDR3: TGCGCCAGCAGCTTGGATACAGCTAACTATGGCTACACCTTC.

This clonotype has more than one count but fewer than ten. The rearrangement uses TRBV11-2 and TRBJ2-7; tentatively, D is TRBD2 (6 bases). The CDR3 runs to 16 residues. The germline V and J ends were trimmed by 5 bases and 3 bases, with 20 bases remaining between them. Germline CDR1 is SGHAT and CDR2 is FQNNGV. CDR3 residues: CASSPVLASRSYEQYF. The CDR3 bases are TGTGCCAGCAGCCCAGTCCTAGCGAGCAGGAGCTACGAGCAGTACTTC.

V usage is TRBV3-1 and J usage is TRBJ2-3, with D possibly TRBD2 on 5 matching bases. Germline-derived CDR1 and CDR2 are LGHDT and YNNKEL (reference sequence). The CDR3 spans 15 residues. Trimming stripped 0 bases from V and 3 bases from J, with 10 bases between. This CDR3 is CASSQDLLVTDTQYF. In DNA, the CDR3 is TGTGCCAGCAGCCAAGATCTACTAGTGACAGATACGCAGTATTTT.

The chain links TRBV9 to TRBJ2-7; 12 bases align to TRBD2. Germline trimming cut 0 bases from V and 6 bases from J; bases unmatched to any gene: 4. The germline V gene encodes CDR1 SGDLS and CDR2 YYNGEE. The CDR3 totals 15 residues. Here the CDR3 DNA reads TGTGCCAGCAGCGTAGGGACTAGCGGGAAGGGCGAGCAGTACTTC. Protein sequence: CASSVGTSGKGEQYF.

This rearrangement joins TRBV7-6 to TRBJ2-3; D might be TRBD1 (6 bases). This CDR3 is built from 18 residues. The germline CDR1 and CDR2 sequences are SGHVS and FNYEAQ. V shed 5 bases and J shed 3 bases, with 24 bases lying between them. The CDR3 DNA sequence: TGTGCCAGCAGCCAGTACCCTACAGGGAGTGGGCGGACAGATACGCAGTATTTT. This encodes CASSQYPTGSGRTDTQYF.

The V and J genes are TRBV6-5 and TRBJ1-2; 7 bases fit TRBD1. V gave up 10 bases and J gave up 6 bases; unmatched junction bases: 11. The CDR3 runs 13 residues. CDR1 is MNHEY and CDR2 is SVGAGI in the germline V gene. CDR3 amino acids: CATSLQGYDGYTF. The CDR3 DNA reads TGTGCCACTTCACTACAGGGGTATGATGGCTACACCTTC.

Written as DNA, the CDR3 is TGTGCCAGCAGCCGGGACCTCTATGGCTACACCTTC. Its protein product is CASSRDLYGYTF. The rearrangement joins TRBV6-5 to TRBJ1-2, with TRBD1 as a possible D gene (5 bases). The CDR3 has 12 residues. The germline CDR1 and CDR2 sequences are MNHEY and SVGAGI. Trimming removed 6 bases from V and 4 bases from J, with 9 bases in between.